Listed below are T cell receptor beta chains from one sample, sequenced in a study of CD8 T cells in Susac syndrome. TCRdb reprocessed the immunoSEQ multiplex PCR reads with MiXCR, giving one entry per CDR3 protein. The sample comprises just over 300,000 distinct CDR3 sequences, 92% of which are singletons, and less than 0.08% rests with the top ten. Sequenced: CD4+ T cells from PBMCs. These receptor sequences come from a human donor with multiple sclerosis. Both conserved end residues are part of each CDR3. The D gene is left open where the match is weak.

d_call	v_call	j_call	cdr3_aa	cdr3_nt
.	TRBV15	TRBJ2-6	CATSRDRYSGANVLTF	TGTGCCACCAGCAGAGACAGGTACTCTGGGGCCAACGTCCTGACTTTC
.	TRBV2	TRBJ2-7	CASSFGYEQYF	TGTGCCAGCTCCTTCGGGTACGAGCAGTACTTC
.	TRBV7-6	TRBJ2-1	CASSDGGGWNEQFF	TGTGCCAGCAGCGATGGGGGGGGCTGGAATGAGCAGTTCTTC
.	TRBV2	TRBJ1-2	CASSVPGESYGYTF	TGTGCCAGCAGTGTCCCAGGGGAAAGCTATGGCTACACCTTC
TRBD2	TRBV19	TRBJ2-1	CATSKREVRDDEQFF	TGTGCCACATCTAAGCGGGAGGTCAGGGACGATGAGCAGTTCTTC
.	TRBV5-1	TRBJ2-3	CASSPGARTDTQYF	TGCGCCAGCAGCCCGGGGGCCCGCACAGATACGCAGTATTTT
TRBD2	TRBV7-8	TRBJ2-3	CASSLVGTSGSAPQYF	TGTGCCAGCAGCTTAGTAGGGACTAGCGGCTCCGCCCCGCAGTATTTT
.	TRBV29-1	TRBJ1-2	CSVEEGVGYGYTF	TGCAGCGTTGAGGAGGGGGTTGGTTATGGCTACACCTTC
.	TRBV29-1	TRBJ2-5	CSVGLREETQYF	TGCAGCGTTGGCCTCCGCGAGGAGACCCAGTACTTC
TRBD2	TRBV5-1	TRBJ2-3	CASSSLPAGGVDTQYF	TGCGCCAGCAGCTCCCTGCCCGCCGGGGGGGTAGATACGCAGTATTTT
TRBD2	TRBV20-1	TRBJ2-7	CSARDGGSGIREQYF	TGCAGTGCTAGAGATGGGGGTAGCGGGATTCGCGAGCAGTACTTC
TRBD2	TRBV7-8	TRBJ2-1	CASSVSGVPYNEQFF	TGTGCCAGCAGCGTTAGCGGGGTTCCCTACAATGAGCAGTTCTTC
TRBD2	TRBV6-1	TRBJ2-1	CASTSGLLAGGPGNEQFF	TGTGCCAGCACCTCAGGCCTGTTAGCGGGAGGGCCGGGAAATGAGCAGTTCTTC
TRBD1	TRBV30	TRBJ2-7	CAWGQDYEQYF	TGTGCCTGGGGACAGGACTACGAGCAGTACTTC
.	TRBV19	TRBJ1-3	CASSTRASSGNTIYF	TGTGCCAGTAGTACCAGGGCCTCTTCTGGAAACACCATATATTTT
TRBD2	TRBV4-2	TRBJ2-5	CASSQVFSGSETQYF	TGTGCCAGCAGCCAAGTATTTAGCGGGAGTGAGACCCAGTACTTC
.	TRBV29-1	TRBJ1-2	CSVELGYGHTF	TGCAGCGTTGAATTAGGATACGGCCACACCTTC
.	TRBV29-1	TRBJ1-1	CSARGVVNTEAFF	TGCAGCGCCCGGGGAGTAGTGAACACTGAAGCTTTCTTT
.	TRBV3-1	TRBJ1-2	CASSQTNSGASRGYTF	TGTGCCAGCAGCCAGACGAACAGTGGGGCCTCAAGGGGCTACACCTTC
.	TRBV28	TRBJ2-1	CASSFFGAGAEQFF	TGTGCCAGCAGTTTCTTCGGGGCCGGGGCTGAGCAGTTCTTC
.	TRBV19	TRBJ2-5	CASSMVAYQETQYF	TGTGCCAGTAGTATGGTGGCCTACCAAGAGACCCAGTACTTC
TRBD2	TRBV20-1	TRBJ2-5	CSAPTSGKETQYF	TGCAGTGCCCCGACTAGCGGGAAGGAGACCCAGTACTTC